The 14 T cell receptor beta chains in this list originate from one sample, sequenced in a study of blood T cell repertoires in COVID-19. Here immunoSEQ multiplex PCR was the method, and the copy in TCRdb shows in-frame clones only, minus some. The sample lists just over 90,000 clones, 60% to 85% occurring once. Input material: peripheral blood. These TCRs come from a man between 65 and 85 years old with acute or convalescent COVID-19.

The chain links TRBV5-1 to TRBJ2-5; 7 bases match TRBD2. CDR1 and CDR2 from the germline V gene are SGHRS and YFSETQ. The CDR3 contains 14 residues. V lost 3 bases, J lost 4 bases, and 6 bases stayed unmatched. Here the CDR3 DNA reads TGCGCCAGCAGCTCAAAGTCTAGCGGAGAGACCCAGTACTTC. Translation: CASSSKSSGETQYF.

The V call is TRBV10-1, the J call TRBJ2-5; 7 positions agree with TRBD1. Germline V gives CDR1 WNHNN, CDR2 SYGVQD (reference sequence). J lost 3 bases, V lost 5 bases, and 9 bases had no gene match. The CDR3 has 15 amino acids. The CDR3 coding sequence is TGCGCCAGCAGTCGGTACAGGGGTTCCAAAGAGACCCAGTACTTC. Amino acid sequence: CASSRYRGSKETQYF.

The genes are TRBV9 and TRBJ2-7; tentatively, D is TRBD1 (6 bases). V shed 0 bases and J shed 3 bases, with 16 bases lying between them. The length of the CDR3 is 16 residues. Germline assignment: CDR1 SGDLS and CDR2 YYNGEE. The CDR3 loop reads CASSVESAGASYEQYF. In DNA form, the CDR3 reads TGTGCCAGCAGCGTAGAGTCGGCAGGGGCAAGCTACGAGCAGTACTTC. Full variable domain (missing parts from reference TRBV9 and TRBJ2-7): DSGVTQTPKHLITATGQRVTLRCSPRSGDLSVYWYQQSLDQGLQFLIQYYNGEERAKGNILERFSAQQFPDLHSELNLSSLELGDSALYFCASSVESAGASYEQYFGPGTRLTVT.

This clone was seen a handful of times. V and J are TRBV28 and TRBJ2-1, with D maybe TRBD2 (5 bases). Trimming pared 6 bases from V and 7 bases from J, leaving 13 bases between. The CDR3 runs to 13 residues. Germline lookup yields CDR1 MDHEN and CDR2 SYDVKM. The CDR3 nucleotides are TGTGCCAGCAGCTCCCCCCCGGGAAATGAGCAGTTCTTC. The encoded protein is CASSSPPGNEQFF.

The rearrangement joins TRBV12-3 or TRBV12-4 to TRBJ2-5, with TRBD1 matching 8 bases. J lost 4 bases, V lost 5 bases, and 3 bases had no gene match. The CDR3 is 13 residues long. The CDR3 DNA reads as TGTGCCAGCAGTCCAGACAGGGGAGAGACCCAGTACTTC. It is translated as CASSPDRGETQYF.

A few counts support this clone. The chain has TRBV19 and TRBJ2-4; 7 bases align to TRBD2. The germline gives CDR1 LNHDA, CDR2 SQIVND (reference sequence). The CDR3 loop spans 16 amino acids. The J segment lost 3 bases and the V segment lost 3 bases, leaving 8 bases of the junction unmatched. CDR3 loop: CASSIGGDGIKNIQYF. The CDR3 coding sequence is TGTGCCAGTAGTATTGGGGGGGACGGTATCAAAAACATTCAGTACTTC.

This clone was detected a few times. V gene TRBV19 combines with J gene TRBJ1-1; TRBD1 might be the D (6 bases). The V and J ends lost 5 bases and 1 base respectively, with 11 bases between them. The CDR3 contains 14 residues. Germline V gene sequence: CDR1 LNHDA, CDR2 SQIVND (reference sequence). CDR3 in DNA: TGTGCCAGTAGTCCGGCGACAGGGAACACTGAAGCTTTCTTT. Translated, it gives CASSPATGNTEAFF.

This chain connects TRBV21-1 to TRBJ1-2; the tabulated D call, TRBD1, remains unverified against the DNA. TRBV21-1 is classified as a pseudogene. This CDR3 has 15 amino acids. The CDR3: CASSKYQGKNYGYTF. The CDR3 nucleotides are TGTGCCAGCAGCAAGTACCAGGGGAAGAACTATGGCTACACCTTC.

The chain combines TRBV2 with TRBJ1-2; 10 positions match TRBD1. This CDR3 has 14 residues. With 8 bases clipped from V and 6 bases from J, the junction kept 9 bases outside the gene matches. Germline assignment: CDR1 SNHLY and CDR2 FYNNEI. The CDR3 loop reads CASPREGQGNGYTF. In DNA form, the CDR3 reads TGTGCCAGCCCCCGTGAGGGACAGGGGAATGGCTACACCTTC.

J is TRBJ2-7 and V is TRBV5-1; TRBD1 agrees at 8 bases. Trimming at V came to 3 bases and at J to 5 bases, leaving 7 bases not matched to a gene. Germline V lookup: CDR1 SGHRS, CDR2 YFSETQ. CDR3 size: 14 residues. CDR3: CASSSRTGMDEQYF. The CDR3 nucleotides read TGCGCCAGCAGCTCTAGGACAGGGATGGACGAGCAGTACTTC.

V is TRBV19 and J is TRBJ1-4, with D maybe TRBD1 (5 bases). Germline V gene lookup returns CDR1 LNHDA and CDR2 SQIVND (reference sequence). Deletions cut 7 bases from V and 4 bases from J, with 10 bases between. CDR3 length equals 13 residues. CDR3 in amino acids: CASNKGNNEKLFF. The CDR3 DNA is TGTGCCAGTAATAAGGGGAATAATGAAAAACTGTTTTTT.

This chain connects TRBV7-8 to TRBJ2-5; TRBD2 might be the D (5 bases). The CDR3 covers 14 residues. The V end was cut by 1 base, the J end by 5 bases, with 11 bases between. Germline V gene data show CDR1 as SGHVS and CDR2 as FQNEAQ. The CDR3 spells CASSLGAVEETQYF. Here the CDR3 DNA reads TGTGCCAGCAGCTTAGGAGCGGTCGAGGAGACCCAGTACTTC.

This sequence joins TRBV9 and TRBJ2-1; 7 bases are shared with TRBD2. CDR1 and CDR2 (germline): SGDLS, YYNGEE. The J segment lost 1 base and the V segment lost 1 base, leaving 2 bases of the junction unmatched. This CDR3 has 15 residues. Here the CDR3 DNA reads TGTGCCAGCAGCGTACTGGGAGGGTCCTACAATGAGCAGTTCTTC. Amino acid sequence: CASSVLGGSYNEQFF. Combining the CDR3 with reference TRBV9 and TRBJ2-1 gives the whole variable domain DSGVTQTPKHLITATGQRVTLRCSPRSGDLSVYWYQQSLDQGLQFLIQYYNGEERAKGNILERFSAQQFPDLHSELNLSSLELGDSALYFCASSVLGGSYNEQFFGPGTRLTVL.

The CDR3 nucleotides are TGCAGCGTTCCAGGGGGCGGAAGGACTGAAGCTTTCTTT. It yields the protein CSVPGGGRTEAFF. V gene TRBV29-1 combines with J gene TRBJ1-1, with TRBD1 identical over 8 bases. Germline assignment: CDR1 SQVTM and CDR2 ANQGSEA. CDR3 length: 13 residues. The ends lost 5 bases at V and 5 bases at J; junction bases unmatched: 7.